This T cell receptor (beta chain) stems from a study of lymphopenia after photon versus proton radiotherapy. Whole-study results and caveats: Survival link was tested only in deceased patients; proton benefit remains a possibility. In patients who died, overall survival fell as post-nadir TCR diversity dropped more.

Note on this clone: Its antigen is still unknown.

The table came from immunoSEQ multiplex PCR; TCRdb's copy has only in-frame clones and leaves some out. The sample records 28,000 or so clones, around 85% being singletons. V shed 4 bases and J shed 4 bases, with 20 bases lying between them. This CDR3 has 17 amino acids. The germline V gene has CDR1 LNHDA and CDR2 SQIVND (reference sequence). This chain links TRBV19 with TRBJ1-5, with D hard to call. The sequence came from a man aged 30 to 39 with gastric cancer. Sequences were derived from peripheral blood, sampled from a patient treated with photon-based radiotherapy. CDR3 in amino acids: CASSTRPGYQINQPQHF. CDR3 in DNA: TGTGCCAGTAGTACTCGCCCGGGGTATCAAATTAATCAGCCCCAGCATTTT.